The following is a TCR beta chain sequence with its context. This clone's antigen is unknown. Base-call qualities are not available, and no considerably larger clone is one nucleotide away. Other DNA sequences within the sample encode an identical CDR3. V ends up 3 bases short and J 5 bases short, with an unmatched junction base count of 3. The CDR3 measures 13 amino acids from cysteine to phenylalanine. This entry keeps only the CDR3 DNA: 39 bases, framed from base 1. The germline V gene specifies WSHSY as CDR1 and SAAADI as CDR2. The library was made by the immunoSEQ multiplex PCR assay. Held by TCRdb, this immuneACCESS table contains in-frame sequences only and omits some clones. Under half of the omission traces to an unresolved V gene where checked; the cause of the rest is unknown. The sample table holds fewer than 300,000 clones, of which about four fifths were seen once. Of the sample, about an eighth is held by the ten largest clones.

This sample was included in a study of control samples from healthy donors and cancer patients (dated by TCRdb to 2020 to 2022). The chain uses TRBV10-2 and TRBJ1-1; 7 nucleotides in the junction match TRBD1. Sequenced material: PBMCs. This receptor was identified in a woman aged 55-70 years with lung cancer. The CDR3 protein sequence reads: CASSEQGRTEAFF. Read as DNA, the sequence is TGCGCCAGCAGTGAACAGGGGAGGACTGAAGCTTTCTTT.